Sequencing of this TCR beta chain was carried out in a study of metastatic and nonmetastatic thyroid tumors. TCRdb reanalyzed the PCR reads with MiXCR. Among approximately 9,700 clones listed, 32% were seen once. Among the patients, none had received any treatment before thyroid surgery. This clone has just a few counts. The specimen sequenced was tumor tissue. The TCR sequence derives from a female donor with papillary thyroid cancer or a benign thyroid nodule (not recorded which). Some clones in this sample may be carry-over from other donors' samples.

The DNA for the CDR3 is TGTGCCACCGGCCCGGGGAGACTCAACACTGAAGCTTTCTTT. Protein product: CATGPGRLNTEAFF. This chain links TRBV28 with TRBJ1-1; the D is unclear. The CDR3 is made up of 14 amino acids. Germline CDR1 reads MDHEN; CDR2 reads SYDVKM. Trimming took 10 bases from V and 2 from J, leaving 17 bases between them.